This TCR beta chain emerged from a study of beta chain features in type 1 diabetes. Overall study results and limits: Within patients, naive, central memory and Treg TCRB repertoires seemed more similar than within healthy donors. Among all four CD4+ subsets, Type 1 diabetes patients had TCRB CDR3s that were moderately but significantly shorter.

As to this clone: Its antigen remains unidentified.

Donors contributed one heparinised blood draw apiece, averaging about 116 mL. Naive, central memory, regulatory and stem cell-like memory cells within the CD4+ compartment were sorted using CD45RO/CCR7/CD25/CD127/CD95/CD27. The length of the CDR3 is 14 residues. V was cut by 0 bases and J by 4 bases, with 9 bases left in between. The germline V gene has CDR1 MGHRA and CDR2 YSYEKL. Reverse transcription of all isolated RNA meant that expressed TCRB transcripts were sequenced. Profiling relied on immunoSEQ multiplex PCR, and the TCRdb table lists in-frame clones only, not all of them. The repertoire includes 240,000 or so clones, roughly 22% of them detected once, and roughly 0.028% sits in the top ten.

The specimen sequenced was naive CD4+ T cells from blood. The chain uses TRBV4-1 and TRBJ2-5; no firm D call. This TCR was sampled from a woman in her thirties or forties with type 1 diabetes. The DNA of the CDR3 is TGCGCCAGCAGCCAAGATCAGTTGTCAGAGACCCAGTACTTC. This encodes CASSQDQLSETQYF.